Detailed here is one TCR beta chain. Its antigen is still unknown. Base qualities were left out, and no much larger clone turns up one base away. The library was built by means of the immunoSEQ multiplex PCR assay. In its TCRdb copy, this immuneACCESS table keeps in-frame sequences only and misses some clones. Where compared with another copy, unresolved V genes explain less than half of these, and the others have no known cause. Here the sample has about 410,000 clones; roughly 90% occur a single time. Of the sample, approximately 6.3% falls within the top ten clones. This sample was taken from a study of control samples from healthy donors and cancer patients (dated by TCRdb to about 2020). The TCR was taken from a man in his forties or fifties with head and neck cancer. The sequenced material came from PBMCs.

The DNA reads as follows: TGTGCCAGCAGCGCTCGCAGGGACATGGGGACTGAAGCTTTCTTT. Its protein reads: CASSARRDMGTEAFF. Recombination linked TRBV7-2 to TRBJ1-1, with TRBD1 as a weak D call on 6 bases. V is shortened by 5 bases, J by 5 bases, and the region joining them spans 18 bases. Taken from the germline V gene, the CDR1 and CDR2 loops are SGHTA and FQGNSA. The CDR3 covers 15 residues, taking in both the cysteine and the phenylalanine. The DNA shown is the 45-base CDR3, in frame from base 1.